The clone carrying this T cell receptor beta chain was found once. Germline V gene data show CDR1 as MNHEY and CDR2 as SVGAGI. J gave up 11 bases and V 3 bases, and 12 bases lay outside the gene matches. The CDR3 totals 14 residues. This specimen comes from a study of blood T cell repertoires in COVID-19. TCRdb's table, derived via immunoSEQ multiplex PCR, lists solely in-frame clones and lacks some. The table has some 500,000 clones, around 90% seen once. The sample consisted of peripheral blood. The clonotype was recovered from a woman between 50 and 59 years old with COVID-19, enrolled during active disease. The chain joins TRBV6-5 to TRBJ1-1, with 7 bases aligning to TRBD1. CDR3 in amino acids: CASSYAGYSGGAFF. The CDR3 region has the DNA TGTGCCAGCAGTTATGCGGGTTATTCAGGGGGGGCTTTCTTT.